This TCR beta chain was identified in a study of CD8 T cells in Susac syndrome. Random hexamers were used to reverse transcribe an amount of about 0.45 to 1 ug RNA. TCR beta CDR3 was amplified by immunoSEQ multiplex PCR. This amplification extended across 54 Vbeta and 13 Jbeta segments. TCRdb reprocessed the immunoSEQ multiplex PCR reads with MiXCR, giving one entry per CDR3 protein. The sample includes about 430,000 distinct CDR3 sequences, approximately 85% of them seen just once. Relapsing-remitting disease, either stable or active, was present in the treatment-naive patients who were the multiple sclerosis controls. CD8+ and CD4+ T cells were negatively isolated; TEMRA cells were FACS-enriched. The CDR3 has 11 residues. Germline assignment: CDR1 MNHNY and CDR2 SVGAGI (reference sequence). Trimming took 6 bases from V and 13 from J; bases not matched to a gene: 5.

The sequencing sample was made of CD8+ T cells from PBMCs. The TCR comes from a human donor with multiple sclerosis. The chain employs TRBV6-6 and TRBJ1-4; 7 nucleotides agree with TRBD1. The CDR3 bases are TGTGCCAGCAGAATCCGGGACAGACTGTTTTTT. It is translated as CASRIRDRLFF.